These T cell receptor beta chains were read from a single sample in a study of beta chain features in type 1 diabetes. Data came from immunoSEQ multiplex PCR; TCRdb stores just in-frame clones and leaves some out. The repertoire includes over 150,000 clones, 7.5% to 10% of them detected once, and about 0.6% sits in the top ten. Input material: central memory CD4+ T cells from blood. These TCRs come from a man aged 18 to 29 in good health. Both conserved end residues are trimmed from each CDR3. A D gene is named only where the DNA matches it firmly.

cdr3_aa	d_call	v_call	j_call
ASSERTGEETQY	NA	TRBV9	TRBJ2-5
ASSGETNTEAF	NA	TRBV18	TRBJ1-1
ASSPEHTYNEQF	NA	TRBV11-2	TRBJ2-1
ASSLQGYTGELF	NA	TRBV5-1	TRBJ2-2
SVEGQGAYEQY	TRBD1	TRBV29-1	TRBJ2-7
ASSSGLAGYNEQF	TRBD2	TRBV11-2	TRBJ2-1
ATKRTAAGDTQY	NA	TRBV6-5	TRBJ2-3
AISESQGGDEKLF	NA	TRBV10-3	TRBJ1-4
ASSLSISGANVLT	NA	TRBV11-1	TRBJ2-6
ASSSDRAFKTEAF	TRBD1	TRBV5-1	TRBJ1-1
ASSLGGGADYNEQF	TRBD1	TRBV5-4	TRBJ2-1
ASSPYSYEQY	NA	TRBV7-2	TRBJ2-7
ASSEVENSPLH	NA	TRBV6-4	TRBJ1-6
ASSLNRGTGELF	TRBD1	TRBV7-9	TRBJ2-2
ASSPDSYEQY	NA	TRBV18	TRBJ2-7
ASTGLAGVADTQY	TRBD2	TRBV19	TRBJ2-3
ASSPGQGLSNEQF	TRBD1	TRBV27	TRBJ2-1
ASRPWDKGDSPLH	NA	TRBV6-5	TRBJ1-6
ASSLEGTVNTEAF	TRBD1	TRBV11-2	TRBJ1-1
SAGGTNQPQH	NA	TRBV29-1	TRBJ1-5
ASNRGSNQPQH	NA	TRBV28	TRBJ1-5
ASSLVGGDYNEQF	TRBD2	TRBV5-1	TRBJ2-1
AISGGQSSYGYT	TRBD1	TRBV10-3	TRBJ1-2
ASSENYGYT	NA	TRBV6-5	TRBJ1-2
ASSQFATGASDYGYT	TRBD1	TRBV4-2	TRBJ1-2
SVEAATDANEKLF	NA	TRBV29-1	TRBJ1-4
ATSTRTGSSYEQY	TRBD1	TRBV15	TRBJ2-7
ASSLDAGRPNYGYT	NA	TRBV7-2	TRBJ1-2
ASSSLPPGQGVMQY	TRBD1	TRBV2	TRBJ2-7
ASSQVTGSGTGELF	NA	TRBV4-3	TRBJ2-2
ASSFKEASGSRYNEQF	TRBD2	TRBV11-2	TRBJ2-1
ATRQGIQETQY	TRBD1	TRBV10-3	TRBJ2-5
ASSTRQFGDTEAF	NA	TRBV6-5	TRBJ1-1
SVREDSNQPQH	NA	TRBV29-1	TRBJ1-5
ASSLQGGHRART	NA	TRBV7-2	TRBJ1-2
ASSPWDSSYNEQF	TRBD1	TRBV18	TRBJ2-1
ASSPGLAGLEQY	TRBD2	TRBV5-6	TRBJ2-7
ASSYRGLETQY	TRBD1	TRBV27	TRBJ2-5
ASSRLAAYNEQF	TRBD2	TRBV14	TRBJ2-1
ASSYNRVGTEAF	NA	TRBV5-4	TRBJ1-1
ASSLKGLTLSYNEQF	NA	TRBV27	TRBJ2-1
ASSLDYLSTDTQY	NA	TRBV7-2	TRBJ2-3
ASRDRGRNEQF	TRBD1	TRBV7-8	TRBJ2-1
ASSEARRAYGYT	NA	TRBV6-1	TRBJ1-2
ASRLASGGLSYEQY	TRBD2	TRBV5-1	TRBJ2-7